Listed below are T cell receptor beta chains from one sample, sequenced in a study of T cells after yellow fever vaccination. TCRdb reprocessed the 5' RACE reads with MiXCR, giving one entry per CDR3 protein. The sample holds just under 600,000 distinct CDR3 sequences; roughly 13% are singletons and the top ten take about 14%. The sample in question was PBMCs, obtained on the day of the yellow fever booster vaccination. The receptors shown here come from a man aged 25 to 40 who received the YFV17D yellow fever vaccine. CDR3s leave out the opening cysteine and the closing phenylalanine or tryptophan.

SAHSAGGSYEQY	TRBV20-1	TRBJ2-7
ASGQGLQNIQY	TRBV6-1	TRBJ2-4
ASKGEYTQY	TRBV2	TRBJ2-3
SVRSGTDVYEQY	TRBV29-1	TRBJ2-7
ASSLGREYETQY	TRBV7-2	TRBJ2-5
ASSLKGGTDPLSGANVLT	TRBV11-2	TRBJ2-6
ASSLVAGTGNEQF	TRBV7-2	TRBJ2-1
SVEGLADDYEQY	TRBV29-1	TRBJ2-7
ASRAGGPPDTQY	TRBV6-4	TRBJ2-3
ASEELETQY	TRBV28	TRBJ2-5
ASSLGLGRTNSYEQY	TRBV7-9	TRBJ2-7
ASSYPASGRASVGELF	TRBV6-2/TRBV6-3	TRBJ2-2
ASSPGQGAGFYGYT	TRBV5-4	TRBJ1-2
ASSRTSGRVDTGELF	TRBV19	TRBJ2-2
ASSGLAGGVYEQY	TRBV7-2	TRBJ2-7
ASSSGGRGTSAEQF	TRBV7-9	TRBJ2-1
ASSLEQNRPQH	TRBV28	TRBJ1-5
ASSLGRLSGTGELF	TRBV7-6	TRBJ2-2
SAGGQGADEQF	TRBV29-1	TRBJ2-1
ASTLLETQY	TRBV21-1	TRBJ2-5
ASSDRDYHRREAKNIQY	TRBV6-4	TRBJ2-4
ASRLADSGVETQY	TRBV19	TRBJ2-5
ASSLAPQGAGETQY	TRBV5-1	TRBJ2-5
ASSSRAIPPSTDTQY	TRBV7-3	TRBJ2-3
SARAEGAGYGYT	TRBV20-1	TRBJ1-2
ASSLRQGGISGNTIY	TRBV18	TRBJ1-3
SAPPSGRAPDTQY	TRBV20-1	TRBJ2-3
ASNTGLNTEAF	TRBV12-3/TRBV12-4	TRBJ1-1
ASSFSQPTNEKLF	TRBV5-1	TRBJ1-4
AISEGTGARGDTQY	TRBV10-3	TRBJ2-3
ASSLRQTKETQY	TRBV5-1	TRBJ2-5
AISGNEQY	TRBV5-1	TRBJ2-7
AISDGEETQY	TRBV10-3	TRBJ2-5
ASSLGAAGGYPDTQY	TRBV7-2	TRBJ2-3
SAPRRGQGEAF	TRBV20-1	TRBJ1-1
ASSTSDTQY	TRBV7-6	TRBJ2-3
ASIELAGVVNEQF	TRBV5-1	TRBJ2-1
ASSEAGGRVFNEQF	TRBV6-4	TRBJ2-1
ASRVGTYNEQF	TRBV28	TRBJ2-1
AWNSGTGDNEQF	TRBV30	TRBJ2-1
ASSSTSGANYGYT	TRBV7-2	TRBJ1-2
ASSSGTVFSNQPQH	TRBV27	TRBJ1-5
ASSLDRAGELF	TRBV12-3/TRBV12-4	TRBJ2-2
ASSQDEPWDTQY	TRBV4-3	TRBJ2-3
ASRTSGYWETQY	TRBV7-9	TRBJ2-5
ATSRGDQETQY	TRBV15	TRBJ2-5
ASSVSGTETQY	TRBV9	TRBJ2-5
AWSVGGGADTQY	TRBV30	TRBJ2-3
ASSRRRGLETQY	TRBV7-2	TRBJ2-5
ASSLAGQKETQY	TRBV7-6	TRBJ2-5
ASILAGPNTGELF	TRBV7-2	TRBJ2-2
ASWNRGTTDTQY	TRBV28	TRBJ2-3
ASSSITVLRTDTQY	TRBV7-2	TRBJ2-3
ASSLGTGFEQY	TRBV7-2	TRBJ2-7
SARETKGNTIY	TRBV20-1	TRBJ1-3
ASSVQRDTFYEQY	TRBV7-9	TRBJ2-7
ASSFEAGRYEQY	TRBV6-5	TRBJ2-7
ASSLAGPNQPQH	TRBV5-6	TRBJ1-5
ASSPSTLSNTGELF	TRBV7-9	TRBJ2-2